This is a list of T cell receptor beta chains from one sample in a study of Graves' ophthalmopathy and Graves' hyperthyroidism. TCRdb ran MiXCR on the multiplex PCR reads and lists one entry per CDR3 protein. The data contain more than 1,000,000 distinct CDR3 sequences, about 40% of them singletons. Material for sequencing was peripheral blood or thyroid tissue (not recorded which). The receptors here all came from an adult man with Graves' hyperthyroidism. Both conserved end residues are part of each CDR3. A D gene is named only where the DNA matches it firmly. Expanded clones get a size class; other rows say once, few or many, or leave the size out.

>TRBV7-2|18|TRBD1|TRBJ1-5|-
CASSPGQGLDDSNQPQHF
TGTGCCAGCAGTCCCGGACAGGGTTTAGACGATAGCAATCAGCCCCAGCATTTT
>TRBV10-3|13|-|TRBJ1-1|few
CAGSYGQNTEAFF
TGTGCCGGCAGTTACGGGCAGAACACTGAAGCTTTCTTT
>TRBV12-3/TRBV12-4|14|-|TRBJ1-6|many
CASSLGIPNSPLHF
TGTGCCAGCAGTCTGGGAATACCCAATTCACCCCTCCACTTT
>TRBV7-7|14|TRBD1|TRBJ2-7|-
CASSPDRGVGGQYF
TGTGCCAGCAGCCCAGACAGGGGAGTCGGCGGGCAGTACTTC
>TRBV19|12|-|TRBJ1-2|few
CASDLGNSGYTF
TGTGCCAGCGACCTGGGGAACTCTGGCTACACCTTC
>TRBV7-2|13|-|TRBJ2-7|many
CASSLRSDHEQYF
TGTGCCAGCAGCTTAAGGTCAGATCACGAGCAGTACTTC
>TRBV10-2|15|-|TRBJ1-2|-
CASSETERYYYDHTF
TGCGCCAGCAGTGAAACTGAACGATACTACTATGACCACACCTTC
>TRBV10-3|12|-|TRBJ1-3|many
CAISLSGNTIYF
TGTGCCATCAGTCTCTCTGGAAACACCATATATTTT
>TRBV11-2|15|-|TRBJ1-1|-
CASSLRRAGDTEAFF
TGTGCCAGCAGCTTAAGGAGGGCCGGAGACACTGAAGCTTTCTTT
>TRBV12-3/TRBV12-4|15|-|TRBJ1-6|-
CASSLEGGSNSPLHF
TGTGCCAGCAGTTTAGAGGGGGGTAGTAATTCACCCCTCCACTTT
>TRBV6-1|14|TRBD1|TRBJ2-5|-
CASSYSGGPETQYF
TGTGCCAGCAGTTACTCAGGGGGTCCGGAGACCCAGTACTTC
>TRBV29-1|14|-|TRBJ2-6|many
CSVVGESGANVLTF
TGCAGCGTCGTAGGGGAGTCTGGGGCCAACGTCCTGACTTTC
>TRBV7-2|19|-|TRBJ2-6|many
CASNQTRQAVASGANVLTF
TGTGCCAGCAACCAAACCAGACAGGCCGTTGCCTCTGGGGCCAACGTCCTGACTTTC
>TRBV11-2|14|TRBD1|TRBJ1-4|few
CASRPGQWGEKLFF
TGTGCCAGCAGGCCGGGACAGTGGGGTGAAAAACTGTTTTTT
>TRBV9|17|-|TRBJ1-2|-
CASSSARRKSQDYGYTF
TGTGCCAGCAGCAGTGCTAGGCGAAAGAGCCAGGACTATGGCTACACCTTC
>TRBV25-1|16|TRBD1|TRBJ1-1|many
CASSEYKAGGLTEAFF
TGTGCCAGCAGTGAATATAAGGCAGGGGGCCTCACTGAAGCTTTCTTT
>TRBV2|13|-|TRBJ2-7|many
CASSVGHSYEQYF
TGTGCCAGCAGTGTGGGACATTCCTACGAGCAGTACTTC
>TRBV12-3/TRBV12-4|15|TRBD1|TRBJ2-7|many
CASSSLGTGVFEQYF
TGTGCCAGCAGCTCACTGGGGACAGGGGTTTTCGAGCAGTACTTC
>TRBV20-1|15|TRBD1|TRBJ1-5|-
CSARDAGQGFQPQHF
TGCAGTGCCCGTGATGCGGGACAGGGGTTTCAGCCCCAGCATTTT
>TRBV28|16|-|TRBJ1-6|few
CASSFASGPRNSPLHF
TGTGCCAGCAGTTTTGCCTCCGGGCCGAGGAATTCACCCCTCCACTTT
>TRBV10-3|12|-|TRBJ1-1|-
CASSELASEAFF
TGTGCCAGCAGCGAATTGGCTTCTGAAGCTTTCTTT
>TRBV7-8|15|TRBD2|TRBJ2-2|-
CASSTGLLATGELFF
TGTGCCAGCAGCACGGGACTATTAGCCACCGGGGAGCTGTTTTTT
>TRBV2|13|TRBD1|TRBJ1-6|many
CASNDRGGSPLHF
TGTGCCAGCAATGACAGGGGAGGTTCACCCCTCCACTTT
>TRBV20-1|13|-|TRBJ1-2|-
CSAGDKGNHGYTF
TGCAGTGCTGGAGACAAGGGAAACCATGGCTACACCTTC
>TRBV29-1|15|-|TRBJ2-7|few
CSVGDDFLGDYEQYF
TGCAGCGTTGGGGACGATTTCTTAGGGGACTACGAGCAGTACTTC
>TRBV29-1|10|-|TRBJ2-7|many
CSVGQREQYF
TGCAGCGTTGGTCAAAGGGAGCAGTACTTC
>TRBV20-1|14|-|TRBJ2-6|-
CSAERGSGSNVLTF
TGCAGTGCGGAAAGGGGGTCGGGGAGCAACGTCCTGACTTTC
>TRBV6-1|13|-|TRBJ1-4|once
CASSEIFNEKLFF
TGTGCCAGCAGTGAGATCTTTAATGAAAAACTGTTTTTT
>TRBV6-5|17|-|TRBJ2-7|-
CASSDDSWGGAGHEQYF
TGTGCCAGCAGTGACGACAGTTGGGGGGGCGCCGGCCACGAGCAGTACTTC
>TRBV29-1|12|-|TRBJ1-5|many
CSVGAANQPQHF
TGCAGCGTTGGTGCGGCGAATCAGCCCCAGCATTTT
>TRBV19|15|TRBD1|TRBJ1-5|many
CASSTGTAYNQPQHF
TGTGCCAGTAGCACCGGGACAGCCTACAATCAGCCCCAGCATTTT
>TRBV7-6|16|TRBD2|TRBJ2-7|-
CASSPGGAGGPGGQYF
TGTGCCAGCAGCCCCGGGGGCGCGGGAGGGCCGGGGGGGCAGTACTTC
>TRBV10-3|14|-|TRBJ2-5|-
CATSPPGEVETQYF
TGTGCCACCTCTCCGCCAGGGGAGGTAGAGACCCAGTACTTC